These T cell receptor beta chains were read from a single sample in a study of T cell repertoires in cytomegalovirus infection. Via MiXCR, TCRdb re-called the reads, giving one row per CDR3 protein. The data hold 750,000 to 900,000 distinct CDR3 sequences, with about 29% observed a single time. These receptors' targets are unknown. Sequencing used cultured CD8+ T cells from PBMCs, obtained from culture after CMV antigen stimulation. The receptors stem from a human donor in good health (CMV status not recorded). Some clones in this sample may be carry-over from other donors' samples. CDR3s include the opening cysteine and the closing phenylalanine or tryptophan. A D gene is named only where the DNA matches it firmly. Expanded clones get a size class; other rows say once, few or many, or leave the size out.

NA	NA	TRBV28	TRBJ1-6	CASSSSTGRSPLHF	NA
NA	NA	TRBV6-1	TRBJ2-4	CASSEGSTRRRENIQYF	TGTGCCAGCAGTGAAGGGTCCACACGTCGCCGGGAAAACATTCAGTACTTC
few	NA	TRBV18	TRBJ2-1	CASSPVGETVDNEQFF	TGTGCCAGCTCACCGGTCGGGGAAACAGTAGACAATGAGCAGTTCTTC
NA	TRBD1	TRBV4-1	TRBJ1-1	CASATTGVTEAFF	TGCGCCAGCGCAACCACAGGGGTGACTGAAGCTTTCTTT
few	TRBD1	TRBV28	TRBJ2-1	CASSSFSGTDNEQFF	TGTGCCAGCAGTTCCTTCTCCGGGACAGACAATGAGCAGTTCTTC
NA	TRBD1	TRBV6-4	TRBJ2-1	CASSNGTGSYNKQFF	TGTGCCAGCAGTAATGGGACAGGCTCCTACAATAAGCAGTTCTTC
NA	NA	TRBV6-2/TRBV6-3	TRBJ1-1	CASSYRAVGGEAFF	TGTGCCAGCAGTTACCGGGCAGTGGGGGGAGAAGCTTTCTTT
NA	NA	TRBV12-3/TRBV12-4	TRBJ2-2	CASTPDERDTGELFF	TGTGCCAGCACACCGGACGAAAGAGACACCGGGGAGCTGTTTTTT
few	TRBD2	TRBV4-3	TRBJ2-1	CASSQEKVAGTFYNEQFF	TGCGCCAGCAGCCAAGAGAAGGTAGCGGGGACATTTTACAATGAGCAGTTCTTC
NA	NA	TRBV6-1	TRBJ1-6	CASRRFGSVENSPLHF	TGTGCCAGCAGGCGATTCGGGTCAGTAGAAAATTCACCCCTCCACTTT
few	NA	TRBV28	TRBJ1-2	CASKWVDGYTF	TGTGCCAGCAAATGGGTTGATGGCTACACCTTC
NA	TRBD1	TRBV5-6	TRBJ2-3	CASSLRTGGWTDTQYF	TGTGCCAGCAGCTTGCGGACAGGGGGGTGGACAGATACGCAGTATTTT
NA	NA	TRBV5-4	TRBJ2-2	CASSLEYRVNTGELFF	TGTGCCAGCAGCTTGGAGTACAGGGTAAACACCGGGGAGCTGTTTTTT
few	NA	TRBV27	TRBJ2-3	CASSLSSSPTDTQYF	TGTGCCAGCAGTTTATCCTCCTCCCCCACAGATACGCAGTATTTT
NA	TRBD2	TRBV2	TRBJ2-7	CASSEGRGLPFHYEQYF	TGTGCCAGCAGTGAGGGCCGGGGACTACCATTTCACTACGAGCAGTACTTC
NA	TRBD1	TRBV19	TRBJ2-1	CASSDRDRDYNEQFF	TGTGCCAGTAGTGACCGGGACAGGGACTACAATGAGCAGTTCTTC
NA	NA	TRBV12-3/TRBV12-4	TRBJ1-2	CASSFEEVSFGYTF	TGTGCCAGCAGTTTTGAGGAAGTTAGCTTTGGCTACACCTTC
many	NA	TRBV7-6	TRBJ2-5	CASSLGRQPNWSAQYF	TGTGCCAGCAGCTTAGGGCGTCAGCCAAATTGGTCGGCCCAGTACTTC
few	NA	TRBV27	TRBJ2-5	CASSSPRKETQYF	TGTGCCAGCAGTTCCCCCAGGAAAGAGACCCAGTACTTC
NA	NA	TRBV7-6	TRBJ1-4	CASSFTDSDNEKLFF	TGTGCCAGCAGCTTTACGGACAGTGATAATGAAAAACTGTTTTTT
few	TRBD2	TRBV5-4	TRBJ2-5	CASRSGLVDSETQYF	TGTGCCAGCAGATCTGGACTAGTGGATTCCGAGACCCAGTACTTC
few	NA	TRBV11-1	TRBJ2-2	CASSHAWGMNTGELFF	TGTGCCAGCAGCCACGCGTGGGGTATGAACACCGGGGAGCTGTTTTTT
many	NA	TRBV7-6	TRBJ1-5	CASSSRLREPQHF	TGTGCCAGCAGCTCGAGACTGCGTGAACCCCAGCATTTT
few	NA	TRBV7-8	TRBJ2-6	CATRGTNSGANVLTF	TGTGCCACCCGGGGCACCAACTCTGGGGCCAACGTCCTGACTTTC
few	NA	TRBV27	TRBJ2-2	CASSWGLLFSPGGELFF	TGTGCCAGCAGTTGGGGACTTCTATTCTCCCCCGGCGGGGAGCTGTTTTTT
NA	NA	TRBV27	TRBJ1-2	CASSLSVEGNGYTF	TGTGCCAGCAGTTTATCTGTCGAGGGGAATGGCTACACCTTC
few	NA	TRBV2	TRBJ2-7	CASSLNRGGSYEQYF	TGTGCCAGCAGTCTAAATAGGGGGGGTTCCTACGAGCAGTACTTC
few	NA	TRBV2	TRBJ1-1	CASSEAAGALEAFF	TGTGCCAGCAGTGAAGCTGCAGGGGCTCTTGAAGCTTTCTTT
few	NA	TRBV6-5	TRBJ1-2	CASSPTDSLYGYTF	TGTGCCAGCAGCCCCACGGACAGCCTCTATGGCTACACCTTC
NA	NA	TRBV7-6	TRBJ2-5	CASSEVGGPQTEKTQYF	TGTGCCAGCAGCGAAGTAGGCGGGCCTCAAACTGAAAAGACCCAGTACTTC
NA	NA	TRBV7-8	TRBJ1-3	CASSSPSGGSGNTIYF	TGTGCCAGCAGCTCCCCATCTGGGGGCTCTGGAAACACCATATATTTT
NA	NA	TRBV6-1	TRBJ2-7	CASSDWTTAYEQYF	TGTGCCAGCAGTGACTGGACTACAGCCTACGAGCAGTACTTC
few	NA	TRBV6-5	TRBJ1-1	CASSYHLGSNTEAFF	TGTGCCAGCAGTTATCACCTAGGAAGCAACACTGAAGCTTTCTTT
NA	TRBD2	TRBV6-2/TRBV6-3	TRBJ2-3	CASSYSGTTDTQDF	TGTGCCAGCAGTTATAGCGGGACCACAGATACGCAGGATTTT
many	TRBD2	TRBV7-2	TRBJ2-5	CASSLRLAGTIQETQYF	TGTGCCAGCAGCTTACGACTAGCGGGGACCATACAAGAGACCCAGTACTTC
NA	NA	TRBV4-1	TRBJ2-1	CASKLVGRNEQFF	TGCGCCAGTAAATTGGTGGGGAGAAATGAGCAGTTCTTC
NA	NA	TRBV7-2	TRBJ1-1	CASSVWEENTEAFF	TGTGCCAGCAGCGTATGGGAGGAGAACACTGAAGCTTTCTTT
NA	NA	TRBV19	TRBJ1-2	CASSWDLGGGGYTF	TGTGCCAGTAGTTGGGACCTCGGTGGAGGAGGCTACACCTTC
few	TRBD2	TRBV27	TRBJ2-1	CASSLWGLAGGSSYNEQFF	TGTGCCAGCAGTTTGTGGGGACTAGCGGGGGGGAGCTCCTACAATGAGCAGTTCTTC
NA	TRBD1	TRBV6-2/TRBV6-3	TRBJ2-2	CASSYPYRGATGELFF	TGTGCCAGCAGTTACCCTTACAGGGGAGCCACCGGGGAGCTGTTTTTT
NA	NA	TRBV10-2	TRBJ2-1	CASSVAGGLEQFF	TGCGCCAGCAGTGTTGCAGGGGGACTTGAGCAGTTCTTC
many	NA	TRBV7-2	TRBJ2-5	CASSLRPAETQYF	TGTGCCAGCAGCTTACGGCCGGCGGAGACCCAGTACTTC
few	NA	TRBV5-7	TRBJ2-3	CASSSSTASTDTQYF	TGTGCCAGCAGCTCCTCGACAGCTAGCACAGATACGCAGTATTTT